This T cell receptor beta chain was sequenced in a study of tumor-infiltrating lymphocytes in primary liver carcinoma. For the study at large: The study included patients who were men and women aged 30 to 69 years. Whole-study findings and limits: Only around 7.5-25% of top clones occurred in all five tumor regions.

This clonotype has only one observation. Its antigen is undetermined. At one end the junction does not follow the germline gene, possibly because of a read error. Co-extraction of RNA and DNA was performed on roughly 17-32 mg of unsorted bulk tissue. All tumor samples contained more than 85% viable tumor cells. The template, about 510 ng total RNA, yielded TCR beta cDNA made with a constant-region primer. Sequencing libraries for TCR beta derived from three nested multiplex PCR rounds that used slightly modified ARM-PCR. One entry per CDR3 protein results from TCRdb running MiXCR on the multiplex PCR reads. The sample includes tens of thousands of distinct CDR3 sequences, around 70% of them seen just once. Sequenced material: liver tumor tissue from sampling region 1. Subset noted: tumor region T1, superior pole. This clonotype was sampled from a man aged 40-49 years with primary liver carcinoma and hepatitis B virus infection.

CDR3 loop: CVSNYSSASGRGGGFF. CDR3 coding DNA: TGTGTCAGCAACTACTCTTCGGCTAGCGGGAGGGGAGGCGGGTTCTTC. This chain connects TRBV11-2 to TRBJ2-1, with TRBD2 matching 12 bases. Germline V gene sequence: CDR1 SGHAT, CDR2 FQNNGV. The CDR3 has 16 residues.